Sequencing of this T cell receptor (beta chain) was carried out in a study of OX40 agonist ivuxolimab in advanced cancers. Whole-study results and caveats: The average count of expanded clones was higher among CD8+ T cells than among CD4+.

A word on this clone: Its matching antigen is unknown.

The CDR3 consists of 15 residues. CDR1 is KGHSH, CDR2 LQKENI, per germline. With V trimmed by 4 bases and J by 7 bases, 6 bases remained unmatched. Data came from immunoSEQ multiplex PCR; TCRdb stores just in-frame clones and leaves some out. Altogether more than 75,000 clones are present, about 85% being singletons, with the ten largest covering 1.1%. This receptor was obtained from an adult with an advanced solid tumor such as melanoma, head and neck, liver or kidney cancer. The chain couples TRBV18 to TRBJ1-6; 8 bases agree with TRBD1. This material consisted of CD4+ or CD8+ T cells sorted from blood, taken in a trial of the OX40 agonist ivuxolimab. CDR3 nucleotides: TGTGCCAGCTCACTCCAGGGGGCGGGAAATTCACCCCTCCACTTT. Its protein is CASSLQGAGNSPLHF.